This is a list of T cell receptor beta chains from one sample in a study of cytomegalovirus exposure and HLA in healthy donors. The assay was immunoSEQ multiplex PCR, and TCRdb's table has in-frame clones only and misses some. The sample has about 69,000 clones, roughly four fifths seen once. The specimen was PBMCs. All receptors derive from a woman aged 55-70 years in good health and CMV-seropositive. Both conserved end residues are part of each CDR3. A D gene is named only where the DNA matches it firmly. For some rows the clone size is stated as once, few or many, or as a class when expanded; others skip it.

CDR3 protein,CDR3 DNA,D gene,J gene,V gene,clone size
CASSGSSYEQYF,TGCGCCAGCAGTGGTAGCTCCTACGAGCAGTACTTC,NA,TRBJ2-7,TRBV5-1,NA
CASSRIDRGLVEQYF,TGTGCCAGCAGCCGAATTGACAGGGGGCTTGTCGAGCAGTACTTC,TRBD1,TRBJ2-7,TRBV5-6,few
CASSPARGPTEAFF,TGCGCCAGCAGCCCGGCCAGGGGCCCCACTGAAGCTTTCTTT,NA,TRBJ1-1,TRBV4-1,NA
CASSGLAGENEQFF,TGCGCCAGCAGCGGGTTAGCGGGAGAGAATGAGCAGTTCTTC,TRBD2,TRBJ2-1,TRBV5-1,NA
CASSLEGVTSTDTQYF,TGCGCCAGCAGCTTGGAAGGGGTTACTAGCACAGATACGCAGTATTTT,NA,TRBJ2-3,TRBV5-1,NA
CASSSTGVNTEAFF,TGTGCCAGCAGCTCGACAGGAGTGAACACTGAAGCTTTCTTT,NA,TRBJ1-1,TRBV5-5,few
CASSRGGNYGYTF,TGTGCCAGCAGTCGCGGGGGTAACTATGGCTACACCTTC,NA,TRBJ1-2,TRBV27,NA
CAWTSWQQETQYF,TGTGCCTGGACCTCGTGGCAGCAAGAGACCCAGTACTTC,NA,TRBJ2-5,TRBV30,NA
CASSFRAGATNEKLFF,TGTGCCAGCAGTTTCAGAGCGGGGGCAACTAATGAAAAACTGTTTTTT,NA,TRBJ1-4,TRBV7-9,NA
CASSAGLAGGTGDIQYF,TGTGCCAGCAGCGCAGGACTAGCGGGGGGCACAGGAGACATTCAGTACTTC,TRBD2,TRBJ2-4,TRBV9,NA
CASSITAGGSAEQFF,TGTGCCAGTAGTATAACAGCGGGAGGGAGCGCTGAGCAGTTCTTC,TRBD2,TRBJ2-1,TRBV19,NA
CASSDGQRRQPQHF,TGTGCCAGCAGTGACGGACAGCGGCGCCAGCCCCAGCATTTT,NA,TRBJ1-5,TRBV2,once
CASSLDGGGTEAFF,TGTGCCAGCAGCTTAGATGGGGGAGGCACTGAAGCTTTCTTT,NA,TRBJ1-1,TRBV7-9,NA
CASSYSTGGSGNTIYF,TGTGCCAGCAGTTACTCGACAGGGGGCTCTGGAAACACCATATATTTT,TRBD1,TRBJ1-3,TRBV6-6,NA
CASSRGMGADVGETQYF,TGCGCCAGCAGTCGAGGAATGGGGGCGGACGTGGGAGAGACCCAGTACTTC,NA,TRBJ2-5,TRBV5-1,few
CASSAGGGGNQPQHF,TGTGCCAGCAGCGCAGGGGGCGGGGGCAATCAGCCCCAGCATTTT,TRBD1,TRBJ1-5,TRBV9,NA
CASSPGAGGWNEQFF,TGTGCCAGCAGCCCCGGAGCGGGGGGGTGGAATGAGCAGTTCTTC,TRBD2,TRBJ2-1,TRBV9,few
CASSEGTPDNSPLHF,TGTGCCAGCAGTGAAGGGACACCCGATAATTCACCCCTCCACTTT,NA,TRBJ1-6,TRBV6-1,few
CASSDPSGMGDTQYF,TGCGCCAGCAGTGACCCCAGCGGGATGGGGGATACGCAGTATTTT,TRBD2,TRBJ2-3,TRBV10-1,NA
CASISDRGRREQYF,TGTGCCAGCATTTCTGACAGGGGGCGTAGGGAGCAGTACTTC,TRBD1,TRBJ2-7,TRBV6-1,NA
CASSEQTGAAVETQYF,TGTGCCAGCAGTGAGCAGACAGGGGCTGCGGTAGAGACCCAGTACTTC,TRBD1,TRBJ2-5,TRBV6-1,few
CASSLGTGPTNEKLFF,TGCGCCAGCAGCTTGGGGACAGGACCCACTAATGAAAAACTGTTTTTT,TRBD1,TRBJ1-4,TRBV5-1,NA
CASSKTLPPGNTIYF,TGTGCCAGCAGTAAGACACTTCCACCTGGAAACACCATATATTTT,NA,TRBJ1-3,TRBV6-5,few
CASSVGGASTDTQYF,TGTGCCAGCAGCGTTGGCGGAGCTAGCACAGATACGCAGTATTTT,NA,TRBJ2-3,TRBV9,NA